This section outlines one T cell receptor (beta chain) sequence together with its context. Its antigen remains unknown. The sample belongs to a study of T cell responses to AZD1222 COVID-19 vaccine. For the study at large: It was second doses at about 4 or about 12 weeks that were pooled. General study points: Two AZD1222 doses significantly raised spike-specific TCR breadth and depth over controls. Females outnumbered males among donors, who were mostly white British; clonal diversity was possibly underestimated. The reported proportion of spike-specific TCRs targeting unmutated variant regions was nearly half.

The assay was immunoSEQ multiplex PCR, and TCRdb's table has in-frame clones only and misses some. The table shows more than 150,000 clones, with approximately 90% occurring only once. Trimming cost V 6 bases and J 7 bases, with 10 bases left between them. This CDR3 spans 11 amino acids. The TCR sequence derives from an adult in good health. Sequenced here: peripheral blood, sampled on day 0 of AZD1222 vaccination. The chain uses TRBV12-3 or TRBV12-4 and TRBJ2-7; the D is unclear. The DNA of the CDR3 is TGTGCCAGCAGGACCCGTGGGGAGCAGTACTTC. It yields the protein CASRTRGEQYF.